The T cell receptor (beta chain) described here comes from a study of blood T cell repertoires in COVID-19. Across the whole study: The United States, Italy and Spain supplied acute and convalescent COVID-19 samples. Sources were T cells, B-cell-depleted T cells, or PBMCs; the material itself was cDNA or gDNA.

Study processing details: Estimates of nucleated cell counts were drawn from the amplification of reference gene primers. Sequencing used immunoSEQ multiplex PCR; TCRdb keeps in-frame clones, though not all of them. V and J calls and clone size come straight from that table; D and trimming were deduced from the DNA. The table lists roughly 250,000 clones, around 89% of them singletons. CDR1 LNHDA and CDR2 SQIVND come from the germline V gene (reference sequence). The CDR3 length is 15 residues. Trimming took 4 bases from V and 0 from J, leaving 12 bases between them. Cohort 3 donors were reported recovered after two negative PCRs, clearance, or symptom resolution.

The genes are TRBV19 and TRBJ1-2; D is perhaps TRBD1 (5 bases). The source material was PBMCs or T cells enriched from blood (not recorded which). The clonotype was recovered from a woman aged 50 to 65 who had recovered from COVID-19. This CDR3 is CASSTSGIANYGYTF. DNA for the CDR3: TGTGCCAGTAGTACCTCAGGGATAGCTAACTATGGCTACACCTTC.